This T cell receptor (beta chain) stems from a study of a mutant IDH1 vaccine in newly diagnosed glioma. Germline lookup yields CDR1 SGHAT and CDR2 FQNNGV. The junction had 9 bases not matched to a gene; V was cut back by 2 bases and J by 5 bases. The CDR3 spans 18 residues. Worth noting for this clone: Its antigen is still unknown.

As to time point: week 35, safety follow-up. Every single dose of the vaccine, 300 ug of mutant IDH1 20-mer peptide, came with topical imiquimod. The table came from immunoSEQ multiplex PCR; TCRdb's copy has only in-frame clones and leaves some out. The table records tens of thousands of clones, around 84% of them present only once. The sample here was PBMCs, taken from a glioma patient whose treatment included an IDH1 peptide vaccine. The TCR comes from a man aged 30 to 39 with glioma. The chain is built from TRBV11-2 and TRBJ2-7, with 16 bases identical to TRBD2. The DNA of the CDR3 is TGTGCCAGCAGCTTACCGGGACTAGCGGGAGGGCGTCGGGACGAGCAGTACTTC. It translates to CASSLPGLAGGRRDEQYF.